This T cell receptor beta chain appears in the sequencing data of a study of blood T cell repertoires in COVID-19. About the research overall: The cDNA or gDNA used as material had been derived from T cells, B-cell-depleted T cells, or PBMCs.

The CDR3 is 18 residues long. The germline gives CDR1 SGHRS, CDR2 YFSETQ. V gave up 2 bases and J gave up 3 bases; unmatched junction bases: 7. Authors' processing steps: Amplification of reference gene primers provided the estimated nucleated cell counts. Generated by immunoSEQ multiplex PCR, the TCRdb table keeps only in-frame clones and is missing some. D and trimming come from the DNA, and the V and J calls and clone size come from that table. Of tens of thousands of clones in the sample, roughly 80% were seen once. This clonotype originated in an elderly woman with active or convalescent COVID-19. J is TRBJ2-3 and V is TRBV5-1, with TRBD2 matching over 15 bases. The sequencing sample was made of peripheral blood. The CDR3 DNA reads TGCGCCAGCAGCTTCGGACTAGCGGGGGGGCCTAAGACAGATACGCAGTATTTT. It is translated as CASSFGLAGGPKTDTQYF.